The 2 T cell receptor beta chains in this list originate from one sample, sequenced in a study of breast tumors, draining lymph nodes, adjacent tissues. MiXCR, run by TCRdb on the multiplex PCR reads, gives a single entry per CDR3 protein. This sample has under 25,000 distinct CDR3 sequences, with over 40% found just once. The sample taken for sequencing was breast tumor tissue. These receptors came from a female donor with breast cancer. Some clones in this sample may be carry-over from other donors' samples.

This clonotype was observed a few times. The rearrangement uses TRBV6-4 and TRBJ1-1, with TRBD1 matching over 7 bases. V was clipped by 5 bases and J by 8 bases; unmatched bases: 8. Germline CDR1 and CDR2: MRHNA and SNTAGT. The CDR3 spans 13 residues. In DNA, the CDR3 is TGTGCCAGCAGTCAGACAGGGAGCGGGGAAGCTTTCTTT. It encodes CASSQTGSGEAFF.

There are many counts of this clonotype. A much larger clone differs by one base, so this may be a read error. The rearrangement joins TRBV6-1 to TRBJ2-7, with D possibly TRBD2 on 5 matching bases. Per germline, CDR1 MNHNS and CDR2 SASEGT. The CDR3 is 14 residues long. Trimming shortened V by 5 bases and J by 2 bases, and 13 bases separated the two germline ends. The CDR3, as DNA: TGTGCCAGCAGTCTGAGGGTGGGGACCTACGAGCAGTACTTC. Protein sequence: CASSLRVGTYEQYF.